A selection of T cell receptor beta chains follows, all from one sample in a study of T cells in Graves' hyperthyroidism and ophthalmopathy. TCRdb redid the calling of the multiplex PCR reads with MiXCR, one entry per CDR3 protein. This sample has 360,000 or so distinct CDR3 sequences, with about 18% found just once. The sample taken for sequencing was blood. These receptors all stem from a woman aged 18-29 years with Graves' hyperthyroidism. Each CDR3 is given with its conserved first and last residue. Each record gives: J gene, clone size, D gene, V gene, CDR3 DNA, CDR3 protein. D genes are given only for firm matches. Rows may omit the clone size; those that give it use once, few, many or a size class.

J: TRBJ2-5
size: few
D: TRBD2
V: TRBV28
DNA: TGTGCCAGCAGAAGACTAGCGGAGGAGACCCAGTACTTC
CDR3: CASRRLAEETQYF

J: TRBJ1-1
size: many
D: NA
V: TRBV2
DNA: TGTGCCAGCAGTGAAGCGCTTTGGTTTCTGAACACTGAAGCTTTCTTT
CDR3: CASSEALWFLNTEAFF

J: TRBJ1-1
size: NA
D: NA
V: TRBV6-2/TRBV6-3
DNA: TGTGCCAGCAGTTCCCGACAGGCTCTGAACACTGAAGCTTTCTTT
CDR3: CASSSRQALNTEAFF

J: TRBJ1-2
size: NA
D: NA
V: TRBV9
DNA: TGTGCCAGCAGAGGGTCCGGGGAGGGTGGCTACACCTTC
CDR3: CASRGSGEGGYTF

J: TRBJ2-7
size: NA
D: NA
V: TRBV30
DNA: TGTGCCTGGATTGGGACCTACGAGCAGTACTTC
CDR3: CAWIGTYEQYF

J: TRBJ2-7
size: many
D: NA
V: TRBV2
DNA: TGTGCCAGCATAACATCTCCCGGGGGGAGAGGACAGGGCTACGAGCAGTACTTC
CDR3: CASITSPGGRGQGYEQYF

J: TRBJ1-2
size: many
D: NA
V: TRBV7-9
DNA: TGTGCCAGCAGCCCAGAGGCGGGTGTAGGCTACACCTTC
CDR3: CASSPEAGVGYTF

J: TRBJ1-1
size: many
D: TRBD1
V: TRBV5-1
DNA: TGCGCCAGCAGCTTGGAGGGGACAGGGGGCGAAGCTTTCTTT
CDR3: CASSLEGTGGEAFF

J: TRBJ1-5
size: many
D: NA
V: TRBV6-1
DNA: TGTGCCAGCACCGAAAAAGGGACGGGTAGCAATCAGCCCCAGCATTTT
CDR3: CASTEKGTGSNQPQHF

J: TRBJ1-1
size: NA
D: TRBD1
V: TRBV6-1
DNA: TGTGCCAGCAGTGAAGTGGTAGGGGGCCGCATGAACACTGAAGCTTTCTTT
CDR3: CASSEVVGGRMNTEAFF

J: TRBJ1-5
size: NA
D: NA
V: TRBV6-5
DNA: TGTGCCAGCAGTTACCTGGGTCCCAATCAGCCCCAGCATTTT
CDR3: CASSYLGPNQPQHF

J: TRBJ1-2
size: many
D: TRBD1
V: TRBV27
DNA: TGTGCCAGCAGTTTCTTCGGACAGGGAACAAGGGGCTACACCTTC
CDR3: CASSFFGQGTRGYTF

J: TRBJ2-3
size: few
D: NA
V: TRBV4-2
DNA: TGTGCCAGCAGCCAAGAAGGGAGAGGGGGTCGAGATACGCAGTATTTT
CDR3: CASSQEGRGGRDTQYF

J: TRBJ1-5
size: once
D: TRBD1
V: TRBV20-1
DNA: TGCAGTGCTAGCCCAGGGGGTGCCAATCAGCCCCAGCATTTT
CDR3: CSASPGGANQPQHF

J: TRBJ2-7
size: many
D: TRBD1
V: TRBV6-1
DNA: TGTGCCAGCGGAAGGGGAACAGGGGGATTCTACGAGCAGTACTTC
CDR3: CASGRGTGGFYEQYF

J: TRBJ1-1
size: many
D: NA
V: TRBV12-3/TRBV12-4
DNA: TGTGCCAGCATTAGGAACACTGAAGCTTTCTTT
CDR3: CASIRNTEAFF

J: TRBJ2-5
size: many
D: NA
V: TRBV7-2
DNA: TGTGCCAGCAGCTTAGTTCGGGGGGCAGAGACCCAGTACTTC
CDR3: CASSLVRGAETQYF

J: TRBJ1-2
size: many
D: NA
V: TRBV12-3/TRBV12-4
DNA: TGTGCCAGCAGTTTAGGGTTACGGGGGGCGCAGGACTATGGCTACACCTTC
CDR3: CASSLGLRGAQDYGYTF

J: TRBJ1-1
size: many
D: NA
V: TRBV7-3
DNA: TGTGCCAGCAGCTCCAGTCCAGGGAACACTGAAGCTTTCTTT
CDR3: CASSSSPGNTEAFF

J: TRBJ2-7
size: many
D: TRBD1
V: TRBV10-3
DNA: TGTGCCGCCCAGGGACAGGGTGTGGACTACGAGAGGGAGCAGTACTTC
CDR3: CAAQGQGVDYEREQYF

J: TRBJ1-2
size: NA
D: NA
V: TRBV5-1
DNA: TGCGCCAGCAGCTTGGGATTAGGACAGAACTATGGCTACACCTTC
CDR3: CASSLGLGQNYGYTF

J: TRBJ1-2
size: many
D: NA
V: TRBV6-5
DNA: TGTGCCAGCAGGACAATGGCCAGGGATAACTATGGCTACACCTTC
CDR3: CASRTMARDNYGYTF

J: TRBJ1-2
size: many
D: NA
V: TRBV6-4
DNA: TGTGCCACCAAATGGGTGATATTACAGGGCCGCAGGGGCTATGGCTACACCTTC
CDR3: CATKWVILQGRRGYGYTF

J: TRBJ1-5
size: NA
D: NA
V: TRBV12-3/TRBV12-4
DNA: TGTGCCAGCGGTTCCGGGGCCGGGGGTCAGCCCCAGCATTTT
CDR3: CASGSGAGGQPQHF

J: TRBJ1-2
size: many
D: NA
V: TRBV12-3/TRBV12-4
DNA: TGTGCCAGCAGTGTCCGGGGGGGACTTAACTATGGCTACACCTTC
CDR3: CASSVRGGLNYGYTF

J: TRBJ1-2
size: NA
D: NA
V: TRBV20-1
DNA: TGCAGTGCGACCTTCGGGCGGGCGTGGGGCTACACCTTC
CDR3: CSATFGRAWGYTF

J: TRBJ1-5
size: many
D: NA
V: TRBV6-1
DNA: TGTGCCAGCAGTGAAGACGGGGCAGTTTTTAGCAATCAGCCCCAGCATTTT
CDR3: CASSEDGAVFSNQPQHF

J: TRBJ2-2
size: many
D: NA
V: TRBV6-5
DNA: TGTGCCAGCTACGAGGGAGGGGGCGCAACCGGGGAGCTGTTTTTT
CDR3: CASYEGGGATGELFF

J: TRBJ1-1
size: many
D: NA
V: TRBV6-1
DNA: TGTGCCAGCAGTGAAGCCGCCGCGGGAACTGAAGCTTTCTTT
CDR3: CASSEAAAGTEAFF

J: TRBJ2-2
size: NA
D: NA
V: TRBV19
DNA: TGTGCCAGTAGTATAGCCCGGACCGGGGAGCTGTTTTTT
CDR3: CASSIARTGELFF

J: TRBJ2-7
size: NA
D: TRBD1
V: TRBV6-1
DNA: TGTGCCAGCAGTGAAGCGGTTGGGACAGCCTACGAGCAGTACTTC
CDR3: CASSEAVGTAYEQYF

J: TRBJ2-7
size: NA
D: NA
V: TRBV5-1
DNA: TGCGCCAGCGCCCTCCCCGGGGGGCTCGGGGAGCAGTACTTC
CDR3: CASALPGGLGEQYF

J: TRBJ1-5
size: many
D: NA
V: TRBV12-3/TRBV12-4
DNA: TGTGCCAGCAGTTTATCTGCGGGAACGGATCAGCCCCAGCATTTT
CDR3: CASSLSAGTDQPQHF

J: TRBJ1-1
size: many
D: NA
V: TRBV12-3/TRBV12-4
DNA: TGTGCCAGCAGTTTAAGGGCGGACTCTGAAGCTTTCTTT
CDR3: CASSLRADSEAFF

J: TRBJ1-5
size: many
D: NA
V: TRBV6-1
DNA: TGTGCCAGCAGGAACCCGGACCATTATAGCAATCAGCCCCAGCATTTT
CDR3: CASRNPDHYSNQPQHF

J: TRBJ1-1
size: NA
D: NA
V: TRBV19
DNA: TGTGCCAGTAGTGTCCGGGCAAGGAACACTGAAGCTTTCTTT
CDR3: CASSVRARNTEAFF

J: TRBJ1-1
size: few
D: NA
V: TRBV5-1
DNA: TGCGCCAGCAGCATCACCTCGGGGACCACTGAAGCTTTCTTT
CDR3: CASSITSGTTEAFF

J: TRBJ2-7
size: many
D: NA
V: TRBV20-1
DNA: TGCAGTGCTAGAGATGCCAGGGCAAGCTCCTACGAGCAGTACTTC
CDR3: CSARDARASSYEQYF

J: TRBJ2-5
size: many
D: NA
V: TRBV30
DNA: TGTGCCTGGACCAGGGGGGAGGCGGTGGAGACCCAGTACTTC
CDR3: CAWTRGEAVETQYF

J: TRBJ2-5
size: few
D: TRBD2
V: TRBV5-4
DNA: TGTGCCAGCAGCTTGGGGGGCGCTAGCGGGGGCAAAGAGACCCAGTACTTC
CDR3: CASSLGGASGGKETQYF

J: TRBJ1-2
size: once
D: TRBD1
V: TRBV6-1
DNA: TGTGCCAGCAGTCCATGGACAGGGCAGGCTAACTATGGCTACACCTTC
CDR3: CASSPWTGQANYGYTF

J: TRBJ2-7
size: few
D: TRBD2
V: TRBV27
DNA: TGTGCCAGCAGTTCTTCTAGCGGGGGCGCACCCTACGAGCAGTACTTC
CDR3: CASSSSSGGAPYEQYF

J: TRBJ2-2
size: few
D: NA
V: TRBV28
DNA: TGTGCCAGCAGGGGGGGGGACAGCCCCACCGGGGAGCTGTTTTTT
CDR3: CASRGGDSPTGELFF

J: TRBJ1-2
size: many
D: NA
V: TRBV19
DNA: TGTGCCAGTAGCAGAGGATATGGCTACACCTTC
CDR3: CASSRGYGYTF

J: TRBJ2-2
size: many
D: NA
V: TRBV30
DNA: TGTGCCTGGAGGGGCGCGAACACCGGGGAGCTGTTTTTT
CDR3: CAWRGANTGELFF

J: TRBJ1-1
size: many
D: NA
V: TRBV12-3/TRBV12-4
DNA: TGTGCCAGCAGTTCCGGCAGGAGGAACACTGAAGCTTTCTTT
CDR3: CASSSGRRNTEAFF

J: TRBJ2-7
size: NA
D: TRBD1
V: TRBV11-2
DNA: TGTGCCAGCAGCCAGGGGGCCGTCGAGCAGTACTTC
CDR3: CASSQGAVEQYF

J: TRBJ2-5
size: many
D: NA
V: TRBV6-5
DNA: TGTGCCAGCAGTTCCAGGGGAGGGGTTTTTCAGGAGACCCAGTACTTC
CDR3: CASSSRGGVFQETQYF

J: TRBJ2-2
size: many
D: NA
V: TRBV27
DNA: TGTGCCAGCAGGGAACCGACAGGCGGCACCGGGGAGCTGTTTTTT
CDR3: CASREPTGGTGELFF

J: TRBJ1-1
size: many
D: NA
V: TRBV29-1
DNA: TGCAGCGTTAAGGGGACGGGAAACACTGAAGCTTTCTTT
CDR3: CSVKGTGNTEAFF

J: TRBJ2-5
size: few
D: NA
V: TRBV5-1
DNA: TGCGCCAGCAGCTTACTCCACTTGCCTGGAGAGACCCAGTACTTC
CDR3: CASSLLHLPGETQYF

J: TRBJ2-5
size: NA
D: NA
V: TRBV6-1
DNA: TGTGCCAGCAGTGAGTCTTGGACGGCGCAAGAGACCCAGTACTTC
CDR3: CASSESWTAQETQYF

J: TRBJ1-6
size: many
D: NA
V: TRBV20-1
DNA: TGCAGTGCTAGTAACGAAAAGGCCCTCCACTTT
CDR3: CSASNEKALHF

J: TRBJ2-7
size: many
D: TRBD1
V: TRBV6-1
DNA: TGTGCCAGCCGCGGGGGACAGGGCCACGAGCAGTACTTC
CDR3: CASRGGQGHEQYF

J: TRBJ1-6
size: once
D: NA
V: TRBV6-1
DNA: TGTGCCACCTCGTCCTACAGGCCGAGCTCCTATAAATCACCCCTCCACTTT
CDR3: CATSSYRPSSYKSPLHF

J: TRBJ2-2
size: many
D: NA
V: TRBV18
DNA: TGTGCCAGCTCACCACGCTTGGAGCTTTACGGGGAGCTGTTTTTT
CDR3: CASSPRLELYGELFF

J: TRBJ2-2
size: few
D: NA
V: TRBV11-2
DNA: TGTGCCAGCAGCTTAGACGTGGGGCGCAACACCGGGGAGCTGTTTTTT
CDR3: CASSLDVGRNTGELFF

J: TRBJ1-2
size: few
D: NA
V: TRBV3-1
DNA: TGTGCCAGCAGCCAATCCAGGGGCGGTGGCTACACCTTC
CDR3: CASSQSRGGGYTF

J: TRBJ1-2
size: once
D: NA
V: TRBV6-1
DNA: TGTGCCAGCAGCGGGCCCCCCTACACCTTC
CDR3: CASSGPPYTF

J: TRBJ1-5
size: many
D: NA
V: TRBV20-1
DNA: TGCAGTGCTAGCTTTTCGAGAAAGGATCAGCCCCAGCATTTT
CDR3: CSASFSRKDQPQHF